This T cell receptor beta chain originates from a study of cytomegalovirus exposure and HLA in healthy donors. Overall study: Most donors, approximately 82% of a few hundred genotyped, fell in the Caucasian-associated ancestry cluster. Study-wide results and limits: A reported reduction in N-insertions relative to the approximately 690-donor mean was seen in an Asian-associated ancestry cluster in a later analysis.

PCR employed 60 Vbeta and 13 Jbeta primers. Generated by immunoSEQ multiplex PCR, the TCRdb table keeps only in-frame clones and is missing some. The repertoire consists of some 190,000 clones, with 82% occurring once and the leading ten covering 1.5%. The ends were cut back, 0 bases at V and 14 bases at J, with 17 bases in the middle. The CDR3 length is 14 residues. CDR1 is SGHTA and CDR2 is FQGNSA in the germline V gene. As to this clone: Its antigen is not known.

The origin of this receptor is a man aged 35-49 years in good health and CMV-seronegative. This chain joins TRBV7-2 and TRBJ2-1, with D perhaps TRBD2 (5 bases). Sequenced input: PBMCs. DNA of the CDR3: TGTGCCAGCAGCTTAGCAGCGGCCGGGTCGTTGGAGTTCTTC. Translation: CASSLAAAGSLEFF.